Listed below are T cell receptor beta chains from one sample, sequenced in a study of blood T cells in healthy people across ages. TCRdb used MiXCR to reprocess the 5' RACE reads, holding one entry per CDR3 protein. The table includes about 1.5 million distinct CDR3 sequences, roughly two fifths detected once. Source material: blood. The receptors were gathered from a woman under 30 in good health. Both conserved end residues are part of each CDR3. D genes are given only for firm matches. A row's size may be missing; if present it is once, few, many or a size class.

D gene: .
J gene: TRBJ2-7
V gene: TRBV20-1
clone size: .
CDR3 protein: CSARVGSFSYEQYF
CDR3 DNA: TGCAGTGCTAGAGTTGGCAGTTTCTCCTACGAGCAGTACTTC

D gene: .
J gene: TRBJ2-3
V gene: TRBV9
clone size: .
CDR3 protein: CASSVGAGRHTDTQYF
CDR3 DNA: TGTGCCAGCAGCGTAGGGGCGGGGAGACACACAGATACGCAGTATTTT

D gene: TRBD2
J gene: TRBJ2-3
V gene: TRBV27
clone size: .
CDR3 protein: CASRFSRGLAGREPDTQYF
CDR3 DNA: TGTGCCAGCAGATTCTCGAGGGGACTAGCGGGTCGGGAACCAGATACGCAGTATTTT

D gene: TRBD1
J gene: TRBJ1-2
V gene: TRBV4-1
clone size: many
CDR3 protein: CASSPTGGDGYTF
CDR3 DNA: TGCGCCAGCAGTCCCACAGGGGGCGATGGCTACACCTTC

D gene: .
J gene: TRBJ2-7
V gene: TRBV6-6
clone size: .
CDR3 protein: CASSYVAETYEQYF
CDR3 DNA: TGTGCCAGCAGTTATGTAGCGGAGACCTACGAGCAGTACTTC

D gene: .
J gene: TRBJ1-4
V gene: TRBV15
clone size: .
CDR3 protein: CATSRVRSVEKLFF
CDR3 DNA: TGTGCCACCAGCAGAGTCCGCAGCGTTGAAAAACTGTTTTTT

D gene: .
J gene: TRBJ1-1
V gene: TRBV7-9
clone size: .
CDR3 protein: CASVDSGTPNTEAFF
CDR3 DNA: TGTGCCAGCGTAGATTCGGGGACTCCGAACACTGAAGCTTTCTTT

D gene: .
J gene: TRBJ2-3
V gene: TRBV13
clone size: few
CDR3 protein: CASSFVGGQYF
CDR3 DNA: TGTGCCAGCAGCTTTGTTGGGGGGCAGTATTTT

D gene: TRBD2
J gene: TRBJ2-1
V gene: TRBV6-6
clone size: many
CDR3 protein: CASSRLAGVTYNEQFF
CDR3 DNA: TGTGCCAGCAGCCGACTAGCGGGAGTAACCTACAATGAGCAGTTCTTC

D gene: .
J gene: TRBJ2-2
V gene: TRBV6-5
clone size: few
CDR3 protein: CASTRTSTINTGELFF
CDR3 DNA: TGTGCCAGCACCAGGACCAGCACGATAAACACCGGGGAGCTGTTTTTT

D gene: .
J gene: TRBJ2-5
V gene: TRBV6-6
clone size: .
CDR3 protein: CASSIFTGYSETQYF
CDR3 DNA: TGTGCCAGCAGTATCTTTACAGGGTATTCAGAGACCCAGTACTTC

D gene: TRBD2
J gene: TRBJ2-7
V gene: TRBV29-1
clone size: .
CDR3 protein: CSVVAGKGLLGQYF
CDR3 DNA: TGCAGCGTTGTAGCGGGGAAAGGCCTACTCGGGCAGTACTTC

D gene: TRBD2
J gene: TRBJ2-2
V gene: TRBV29-1
clone size: .
CDR3 protein: CNVLGTRNTGELFF
CDR3 DNA: TGCAACGTCCTGGGGACTAGAAACACCGGGGAGCTGTTTTTT

D gene: TRBD2
J gene: TRBJ2-1
V gene: TRBV14
clone size: few
CDR3 protein: CASSILYPGLAGGQFF
CDR3 DNA: TGTGCCAGCAGCATACTCTACCCGGGACTAGCGGGGGGGCAGTTCTTC

D gene: .
J gene: TRBJ1-1
V gene: TRBV7-9
clone size: .
CDR3 protein: CASSLMEGGSEAFF
CDR3 DNA: TGTGCCAGCAGCCTGATGGAGGGAGGGTCTGAAGCTTTCTTT

D gene: TRBD2
J gene: TRBJ2-7
V gene: TRBV6-2/TRBV6-3
clone size: .
CDR3 protein: CASSGGLADYEQYF
CDR3 DNA: TGTGCCAGCAGCGGGGGACTAGCCGACTACGAGCAGTACTTC

D gene: TRBD1
J gene: TRBJ1-2
V gene: TRBV9
clone size: .
CDR3 protein: CASSGGRGRNYGYTF
CDR3 DNA: TGTGCCAGCAGCGGCGGAAGGGGGCGGAACTATGGCTACACCTTC

D gene: .
J gene: TRBJ1-1
V gene: TRBV3-1
clone size: .
CDR3 protein: CASSQDWAENTEAFF
CDR3 DNA: TGTGCCAGCAGCCAAGATTGGGCAGAGAACACTGAAGCTTTCTTT

D gene: .
J gene: TRBJ2-7
V gene: TRBV7-9
clone size: few
CDR3 protein: CASSSLVSNEQYF
CDR3 DNA: TGTGCCAGCAGCTCCCTCGTCTCCAACGAGCAGTACTTC

D gene: .
J gene: TRBJ1-2
V gene: TRBV7-9
clone size: few
CDR3 protein: CASSSPDRNYGYTF
CDR3 DNA: TGTGCCAGCAGCTCCCCTGACAGGAACTATGGCTACACCTTC

D gene: .
J gene: TRBJ1-1
V gene: TRBV20-1
clone size: .
CDR3 protein: CSARPDSEAFF
CDR3 DNA: TGCAGTGCTAGACCCGACAGTGAAGCTTTCTTT

D gene: .
J gene: TRBJ1-4
V gene: TRBV6-2/TRBV6-3
clone size: .
CDR3 protein: CASTQWNSRLKRTNEKLFF
CDR3 DNA: TGTGCCAGCACTCAGTGGAACAGTCGCCTTAAGCGGACTAATGAAAAACTGTTTTTT

D gene: .
J gene: TRBJ2-1
V gene: TRBV20-1
clone size: .
CDR3 protein: CSVPWEDEQFF
CDR3 DNA: TGCAGTGTTCCCTGGGAGGATGAGCAGTTCTTC

D gene: .
J gene: TRBJ1-2
V gene: TRBV7-2
clone size: .
CDR3 protein: CASSLGLGGAYGYTF
CDR3 DNA: TGTGCCAGCAGCTTAGGGCTCGGGGGGGCATATGGCTACACCTTC

D gene: TRBD1
J gene: TRBJ2-7
V gene: TRBV29-1
clone size: .
CDR3 protein: CSASNSGQGCAEQYF
CDR3 DNA: TGCAGCGCCTCAAATTCCGGACAGGGGTGCGCCGAGCAGTACTTC

D gene: TRBD2
J gene: TRBJ2-3
V gene: TRBV7-2
clone size: few
CDR3 protein: CASSQRAGASTDTQYF
CDR3 DNA: TGTGCCAGCAGTCAAAGAGCGGGGGCTAGCACAGATACGCAGTATTTT

D gene: .
J gene: TRBJ1-3
V gene: TRBV7-2
clone size: .
CDR3 protein: CASSLVGMAGNTIYF
CDR3 DNA: TGTGCCAGCAGCTTAGTAGGGATGGCTGGAAACACCATATATTTT

D gene: .
J gene: TRBJ2-6
V gene: TRBV29-1
clone size: .
CDR3 protein: CSVTAGDPSGANVLTF
CDR3 DNA: TGCAGCGTGACAGCGGGTGACCCCTCTGGGGCCAACGTCCTGACTTTC

D gene: .
J gene: TRBJ1-5
V gene: TRBV4-3
clone size: .
CDR3 protein: CASSPKGYSNQLQHF
CDR3 DNA: TGCGCCAGCAGCCCGAAGGGCTACAGCAATCAGCTCCAGCATTTT

D gene: .
J gene: TRBJ1-1
V gene: TRBV6-2/TRBV6-3
clone size: .
CDR3 protein: CASSTGVLTEAFF
CDR3 DNA: TGTGCCAGCAGTACGGGGGTATTGACTGAAGCTTTCTTT

D gene: .
J gene: TRBJ2-1
V gene: TRBV11-2
clone size: .
CDR3 protein: CASSLDGASSYEQFF
CDR3 DNA: TGTGCCAGCAGCTTAGATGGGGCTAGCTCCTACGAGCAGTTCTTC

D gene: TRBD1
J gene: TRBJ1-1
V gene: TRBV29-1
clone size: .
CDR3 protein: CSVEGQGCEAFF
CDR3 DNA: TGCAGCGTTGAAGGACAGGGCTGTGAAGCTTTCTTT